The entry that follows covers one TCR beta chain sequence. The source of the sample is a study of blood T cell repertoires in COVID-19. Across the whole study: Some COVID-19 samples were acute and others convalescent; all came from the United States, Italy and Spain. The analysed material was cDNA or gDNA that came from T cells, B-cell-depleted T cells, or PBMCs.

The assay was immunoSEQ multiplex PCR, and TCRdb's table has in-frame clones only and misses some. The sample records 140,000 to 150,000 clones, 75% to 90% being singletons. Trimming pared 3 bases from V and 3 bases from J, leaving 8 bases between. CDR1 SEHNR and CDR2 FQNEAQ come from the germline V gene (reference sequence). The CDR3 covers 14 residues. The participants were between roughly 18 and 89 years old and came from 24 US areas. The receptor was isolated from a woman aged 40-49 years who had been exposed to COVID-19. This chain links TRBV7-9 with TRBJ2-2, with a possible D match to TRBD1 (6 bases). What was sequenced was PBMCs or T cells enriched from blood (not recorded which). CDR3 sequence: CASSFNRDTGELFF. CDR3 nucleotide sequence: TGTGCCAGCAGCTTTAACAGGGACACCGGGGAGCTGTTTTTT.